The source of this TCR beta chain is a study of cytomegalovirus exposure and HLA in healthy donors (TCRdb year 2017). Study-wide context: According to a later analysis, the 120 or so validation repertoires were produced on the same platform as the 666 repertoires of the first cohort. The aim of the study was to test whether cataloging public T cell receptors could identify signatures of past pathogen exposure. A separate validation cohort of roughly 110 different subjects was used in addition to the approximately 610-subject first cohort. To predict cytomegalovirus infection status, the study brought together high-throughput TCR immunosequencing, statistical association of individual TCRs with disease status, and machine learning. Study-level results and caveats: The classifier was reported to diagnose cytomegalovirus status with high specificity and sensitivity in both the original cohort and the validation cohort. A later analysis found that TCRs clustered in the first cohort also tended to co-occur in the roughly 120 validation repertoires, with approximately 95% of cluster scores above 0. Across donors, most TCR sequences were observed very rarely, whereas some public TCRs were present in many individuals. The study gave a list of 150 to 200 TCR beta chains associated with cytomegalovirus. A few of the identified cytomegalovirus-associated TCR beta chains were confirmed in vitro to be specific for cytomegalovirus antigens. It was suggested by the authors that the approach could potentially be generalized to other disease states and immunological phenotypes. A later analysis had no HLA typing for the validation cohort, so co-occurrence there was scored across all 110 or so repertoires.

Libraries were constructed by the immunoSEQ multiplex PCR assay. In the paper's pipeline: A statistical classification framework was built for diagnosing cytomegalovirus status from the catalog of TCR beta chain sequences. The table was pulled from immuneACCESS by TCRdb, which kept in-frame rearrangements only. Such tables lose some clones; where checked, under half of the loss comes from unresolved V genes, and the rest has no known cause. V, J and clone size reflect that table, while D and trimming were determined from the DNA. The sample data list hundreds of thousands of clones, and 75% to 90% of these were observed just once. The ten largest account for roughly 5.4% of the sample. From cysteine to phenylalanine, the CDR3 is 15 amino acids long. The read is trimmed to its CDR3 DNA, 45 bases read in frame from base 1. Taken from the germline V gene (reference sequence), the CDR1 and CDR2 loops are LNHDA and SQIVND. V and J lose 7 bases and 4 bases, and a span of 16 bases separates them.

Regarding this clone: Its antigen has not been determined. Base qualities are missing; no much larger clone stands one base away.

Donors formed part of the validation cohort, which comprised fewer than 150 subjects and was distinct from the first cohort of several hundred subjects. The sequencing input was PBMCs. Rearrangement joined TRBV19 to TRBJ2-2, and TRBD2 may be the D gene, going by 5 matching bases. The TCR originated in a woman aged 18 to 35 in good health and CMV-seronegative. The nucleotide sequence is TGTGCCAGTACTCAAGCGGATGAAAGCACCGGGGAGCTGTTTTTT. This yields the protein CASTQADESTGELFF.